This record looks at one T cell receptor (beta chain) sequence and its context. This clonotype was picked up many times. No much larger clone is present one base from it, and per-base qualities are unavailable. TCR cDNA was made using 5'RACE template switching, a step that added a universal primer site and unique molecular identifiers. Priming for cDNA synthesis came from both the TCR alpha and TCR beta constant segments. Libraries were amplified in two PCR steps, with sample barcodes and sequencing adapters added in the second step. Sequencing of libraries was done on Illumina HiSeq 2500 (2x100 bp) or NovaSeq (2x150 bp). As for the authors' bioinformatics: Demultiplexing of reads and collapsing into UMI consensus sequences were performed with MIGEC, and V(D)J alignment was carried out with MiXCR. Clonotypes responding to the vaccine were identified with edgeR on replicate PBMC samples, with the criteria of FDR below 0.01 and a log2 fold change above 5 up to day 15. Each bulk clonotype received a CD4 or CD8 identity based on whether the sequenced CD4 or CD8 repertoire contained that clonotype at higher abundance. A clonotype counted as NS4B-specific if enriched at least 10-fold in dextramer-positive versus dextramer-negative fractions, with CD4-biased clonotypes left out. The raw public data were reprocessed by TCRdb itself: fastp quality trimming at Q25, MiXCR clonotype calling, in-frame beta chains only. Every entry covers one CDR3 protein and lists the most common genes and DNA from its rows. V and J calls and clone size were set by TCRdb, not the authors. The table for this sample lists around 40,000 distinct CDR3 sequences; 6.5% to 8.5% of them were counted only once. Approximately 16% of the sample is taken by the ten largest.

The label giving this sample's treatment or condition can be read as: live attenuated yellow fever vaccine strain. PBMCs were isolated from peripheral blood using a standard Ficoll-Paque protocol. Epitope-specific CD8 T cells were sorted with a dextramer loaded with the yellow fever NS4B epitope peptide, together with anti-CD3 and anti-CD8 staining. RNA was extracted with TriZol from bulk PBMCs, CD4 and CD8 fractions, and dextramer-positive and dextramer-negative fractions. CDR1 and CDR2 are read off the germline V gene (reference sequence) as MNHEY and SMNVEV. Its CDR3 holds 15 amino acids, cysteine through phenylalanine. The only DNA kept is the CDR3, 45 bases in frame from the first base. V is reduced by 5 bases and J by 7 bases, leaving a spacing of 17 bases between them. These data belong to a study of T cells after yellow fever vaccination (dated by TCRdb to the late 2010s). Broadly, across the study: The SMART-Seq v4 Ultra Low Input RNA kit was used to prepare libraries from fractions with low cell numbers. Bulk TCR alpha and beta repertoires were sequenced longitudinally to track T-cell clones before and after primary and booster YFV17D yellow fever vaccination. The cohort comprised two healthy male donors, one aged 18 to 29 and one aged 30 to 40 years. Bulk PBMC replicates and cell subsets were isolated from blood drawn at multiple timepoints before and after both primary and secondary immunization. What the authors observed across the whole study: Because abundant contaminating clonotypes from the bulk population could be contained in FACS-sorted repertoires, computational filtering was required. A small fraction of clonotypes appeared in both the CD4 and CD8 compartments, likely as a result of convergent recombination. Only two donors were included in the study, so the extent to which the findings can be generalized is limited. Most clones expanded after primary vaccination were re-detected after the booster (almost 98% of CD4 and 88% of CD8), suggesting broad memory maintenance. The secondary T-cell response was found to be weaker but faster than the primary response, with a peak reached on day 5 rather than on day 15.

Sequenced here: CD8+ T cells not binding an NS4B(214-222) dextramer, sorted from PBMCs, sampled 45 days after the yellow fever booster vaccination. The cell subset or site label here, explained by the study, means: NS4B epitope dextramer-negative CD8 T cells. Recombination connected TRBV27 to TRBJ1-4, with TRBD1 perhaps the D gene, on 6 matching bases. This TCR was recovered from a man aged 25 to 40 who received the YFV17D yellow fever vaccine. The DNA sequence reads TGTGCCAGCAGTCCCCGAGGCGGGGGCGGTGAAAAACTGTTTTTT. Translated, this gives CASSPRGGGGEKLFF.